This note documents a single TCR beta chain sequence. Repertoires were generated with immunoSEQ multiplex PCR, while TCRdb's copy carries only in-frame clones and drops some. The sample records about 210,000 clones, around 90% being singletons. Germline V lookup: CDR1 LNHDA, CDR2 SQIVND (reference sequence). The CDR3 is made up of 15 amino acids. Deletions cut 6 bases from V and 0 bases from J, with 12 bases between. The sample originates from a study of blood T cell repertoires in COVID-19. About the research overall: Italy, Spain and the United States were the sources of the convalescent and acute COVID-19 samples. Nucleic acid was either cDNA or gDNA, and it came from T cells, B-cell-depleted T cells, or PBMCs.

Recruits, aged about 18 to 95 years, lived in 25 or so US areas. Two consecutive negative NP/OP PCR tests, clearance, or resolved symptoms defined Cohort 3 recovery. This sequence originates from a woman between 18 and 30 years old who had recovered from COVID-19. The chain uses TRBV19 and TRBJ1-5; possibly TRBD1 for D (5 bases). The source material was PBMCs or T cells enriched from blood (not recorded which). The DNA for the CDR3 is TGTGCCAGTAGGAACCGGGACTATAGCAATCAGCCCCAGCATTTT. This sequence encodes CASRNRDYSNQPQHF.